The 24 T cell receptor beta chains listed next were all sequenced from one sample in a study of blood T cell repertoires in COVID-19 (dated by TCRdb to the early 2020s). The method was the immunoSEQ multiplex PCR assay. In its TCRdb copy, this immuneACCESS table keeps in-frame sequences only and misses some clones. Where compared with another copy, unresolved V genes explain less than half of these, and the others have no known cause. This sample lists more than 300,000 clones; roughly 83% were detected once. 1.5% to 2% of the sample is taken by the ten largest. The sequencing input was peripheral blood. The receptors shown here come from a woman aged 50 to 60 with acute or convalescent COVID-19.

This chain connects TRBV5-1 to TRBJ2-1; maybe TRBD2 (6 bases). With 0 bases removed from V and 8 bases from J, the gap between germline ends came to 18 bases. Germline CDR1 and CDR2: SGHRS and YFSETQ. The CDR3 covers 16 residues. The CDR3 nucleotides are TGCGCCAGCAGCTTGGAGGCTAGCGAGGGTGGCGATGAGCAGTTCTTC. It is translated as CASSLEASEGGDEQFF. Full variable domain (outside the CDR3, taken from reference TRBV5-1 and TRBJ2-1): KAGVTQTPRYLIKTRGQQVTLSCSPISGHRSVSWYQQTPGQGLQFLFEYFSETQRNKGNFPGRFSGRQFSNSRSEMNVSTLELGDSALYLCASSLEASEGGDEQFFGPGTRLTVL.

The DNA for the CDR3 is TGTGCCAGCAGAAGGACAGGAGTCGGGCACACAGATACGCAGTATTTT. This sequence encodes CASRRTGVGHTDTQYF. V usage is TRBV2 and J usage is TRBJ2-3; 7 nucleotides align to TRBD1. The germline V gene has CDR1 SNHLY and CDR2 FYNNEI. J gave up 2 bases and V 6 bases, and 11 bases lay outside the gene matches. This CDR3 has 16 amino acids.

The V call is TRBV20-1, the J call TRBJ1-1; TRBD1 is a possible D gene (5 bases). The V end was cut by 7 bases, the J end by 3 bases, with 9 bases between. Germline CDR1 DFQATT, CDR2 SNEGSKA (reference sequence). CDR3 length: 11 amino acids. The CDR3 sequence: CSVGGYTEAFF. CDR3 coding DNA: TGCAGTGTGGGGGGGTACACTGAAGCTTTCTTT.

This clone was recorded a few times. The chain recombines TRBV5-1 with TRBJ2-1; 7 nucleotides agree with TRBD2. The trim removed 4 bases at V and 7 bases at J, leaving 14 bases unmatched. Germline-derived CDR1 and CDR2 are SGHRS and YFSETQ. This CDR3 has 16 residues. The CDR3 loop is CASSGTPGLTMNEQFF. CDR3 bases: TGCGCCAGCAGCGGTACTCCGGGACTAACCATGAATGAGCAGTTCTTC.

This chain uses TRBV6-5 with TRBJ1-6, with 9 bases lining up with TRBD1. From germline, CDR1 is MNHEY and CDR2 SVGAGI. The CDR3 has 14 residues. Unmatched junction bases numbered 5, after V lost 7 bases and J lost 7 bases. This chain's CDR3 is CASIDTGGNSPLHF. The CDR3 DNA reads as TGTGCCAGCATCGATACAGGGGGCAATTCACCCCTCCACTTT.

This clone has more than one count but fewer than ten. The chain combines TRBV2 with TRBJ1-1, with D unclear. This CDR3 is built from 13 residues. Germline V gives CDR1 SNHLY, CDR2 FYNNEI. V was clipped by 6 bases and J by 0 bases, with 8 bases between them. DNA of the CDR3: TGTGCCAGCAGCGCCGACATGAACACTGAAGCTTTCTTT. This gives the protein CASSADMNTEAFF.

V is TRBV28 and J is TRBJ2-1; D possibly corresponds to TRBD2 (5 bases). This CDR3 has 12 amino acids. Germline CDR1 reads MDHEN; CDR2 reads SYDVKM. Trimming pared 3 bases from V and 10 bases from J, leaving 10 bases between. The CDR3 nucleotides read TGTGCCAGCAGTTTGGCGGGTTTAGAGCAGTTCTTC. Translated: CASSLAGLEQFF.

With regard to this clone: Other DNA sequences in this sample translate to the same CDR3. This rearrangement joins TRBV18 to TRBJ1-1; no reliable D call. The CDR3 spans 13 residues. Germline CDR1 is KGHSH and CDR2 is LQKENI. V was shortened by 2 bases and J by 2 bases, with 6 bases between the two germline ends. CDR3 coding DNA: TGTGCCAGCTCACCAGGACTAAACACTGAAGCTTTCTTT. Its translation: CASSPGLNTEAFF.

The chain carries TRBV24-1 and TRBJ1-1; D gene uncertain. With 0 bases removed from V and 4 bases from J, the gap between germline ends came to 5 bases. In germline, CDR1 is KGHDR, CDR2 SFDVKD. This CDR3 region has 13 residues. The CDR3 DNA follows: TGTGCCACCAGTGATTTGCGGGGCACTGAAGCTTTCTTT. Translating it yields CATSDLRGTEAFF.

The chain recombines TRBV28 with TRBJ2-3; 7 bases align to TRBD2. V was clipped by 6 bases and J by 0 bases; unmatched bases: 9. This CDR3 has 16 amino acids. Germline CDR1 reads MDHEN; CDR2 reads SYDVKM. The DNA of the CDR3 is TGTGCCAGCAGAGGGAGGGACGGCACTAGCACAGATACGCAGTATTTT. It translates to CASRGRDGTSTDTQYF.

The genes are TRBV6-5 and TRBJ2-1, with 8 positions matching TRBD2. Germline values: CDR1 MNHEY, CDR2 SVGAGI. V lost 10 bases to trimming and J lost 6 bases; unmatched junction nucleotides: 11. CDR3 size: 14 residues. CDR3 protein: CATFRVAGGNEQFF. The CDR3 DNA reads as TGTGCCACCTTCCGGGTTGCGGGAGGCAATGAGCAGTTCTTC.

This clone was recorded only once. The CDR3 nucleotides are TGTGCCAGCTCACCGTACAATTGGAACTATGGCTACACCTTC. Encoded protein: CASSPYNWNYGYTF. The chain links TRBV18 to TRBJ1-2, with no clear D. The CDR3 spans 14 residues. V was trimmed by 3 bases and J by 2 bases, leaving 10 bases between them. CDR1 KGHSH and CDR2 LQKENI come from the germline V gene.

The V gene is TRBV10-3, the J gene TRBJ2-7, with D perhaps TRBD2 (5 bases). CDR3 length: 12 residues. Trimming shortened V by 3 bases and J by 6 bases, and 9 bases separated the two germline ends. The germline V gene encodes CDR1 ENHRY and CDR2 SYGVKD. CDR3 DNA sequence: TGTGCCATCAGTGAACGGGGTACCGAGCAGTACTTC. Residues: CAISERGTEQYF.

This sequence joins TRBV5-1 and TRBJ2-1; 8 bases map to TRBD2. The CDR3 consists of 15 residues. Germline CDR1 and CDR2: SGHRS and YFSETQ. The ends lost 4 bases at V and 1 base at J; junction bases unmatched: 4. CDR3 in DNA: TGCGCCAGCAGCATCACTAGCGGTTCCTACAATGAGCAGTTCTTC. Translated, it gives CASSITSGSYNEQFF.

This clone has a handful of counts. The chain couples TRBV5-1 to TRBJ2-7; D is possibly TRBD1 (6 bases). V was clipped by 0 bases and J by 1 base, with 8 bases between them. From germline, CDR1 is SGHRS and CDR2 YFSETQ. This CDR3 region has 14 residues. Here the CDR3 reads CASSLDQGSYEQYF. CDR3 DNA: TGCGCCAGCAGCTTGGACCAGGGGTCCTACGAGCAGTACTTC.

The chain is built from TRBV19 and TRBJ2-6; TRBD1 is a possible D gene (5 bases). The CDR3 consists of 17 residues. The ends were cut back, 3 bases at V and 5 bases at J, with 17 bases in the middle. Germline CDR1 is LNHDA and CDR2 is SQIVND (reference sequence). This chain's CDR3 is CASSIQGRGFRANVLTF. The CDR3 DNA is TGTGCCAGTAGTATTCAGGGCCGCGGTTTCCGGGCCAACGTCCTGACTTTC.

CDR3 DNA sequence: TGTGCCAGCAGTCGGCGGGAAAACACTGAAGCTTTCTTT. Its translation is CASSRRENTEAFF. The rearrangement joins TRBV6-5 to TRBJ1-1; D is unresolved. This CDR3 has 13 residues. V lost 5 bases and J 2 bases, leaving 9 bases between the germline ends. Germline CDR1 reads MNHEY; CDR2 reads SVGAGI.

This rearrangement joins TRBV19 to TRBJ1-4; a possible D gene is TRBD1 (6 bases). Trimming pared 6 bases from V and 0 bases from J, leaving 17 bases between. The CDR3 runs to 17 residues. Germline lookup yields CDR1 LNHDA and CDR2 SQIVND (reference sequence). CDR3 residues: CASSYRAPPATNEKLFF. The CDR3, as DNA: TGTGCCAGTAGCTACAGGGCGCCTCCCGCAACTAATGAAAAACTGTTTTTT.

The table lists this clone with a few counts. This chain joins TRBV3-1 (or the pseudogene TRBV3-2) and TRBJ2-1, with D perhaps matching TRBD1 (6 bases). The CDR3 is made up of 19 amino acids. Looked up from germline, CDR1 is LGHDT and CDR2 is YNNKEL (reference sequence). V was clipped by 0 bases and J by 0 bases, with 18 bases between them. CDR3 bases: TGTGCCAGCAGCCAAGATTACGAATACGGGACAAGCTCCTACAATGAGCAGTTCTTC. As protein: CASSQDYEYGTSSYNEQFF.

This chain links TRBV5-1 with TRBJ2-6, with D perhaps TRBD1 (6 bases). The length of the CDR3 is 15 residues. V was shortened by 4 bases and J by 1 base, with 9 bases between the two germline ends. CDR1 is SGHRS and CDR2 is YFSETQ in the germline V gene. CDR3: CASSKQGSGANVLTF. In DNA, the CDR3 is TGCGCCAGCAGCAAACAGGGTTCTGGGGCCAACGTCCTGACTTTC.

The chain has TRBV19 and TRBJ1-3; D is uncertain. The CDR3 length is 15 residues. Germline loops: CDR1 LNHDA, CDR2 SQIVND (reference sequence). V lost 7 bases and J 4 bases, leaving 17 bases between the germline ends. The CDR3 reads CASTPSGEPGNTIYF. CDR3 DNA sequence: TGTGCCAGTACCCCCAGCGGCGAACCGGGAAACACCATATATTTT. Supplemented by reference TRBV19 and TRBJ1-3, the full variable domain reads DGGITQSPKYLFRKEGQNVTLSCEQNLNHDAMYWYRQDPGQGLRLIYYSQIVNDFQKGDIAEGYSVSREKKESFPLTVTSAQKNPTAFYLCASTPSGEPGNTIYFGEGSWLTVV.

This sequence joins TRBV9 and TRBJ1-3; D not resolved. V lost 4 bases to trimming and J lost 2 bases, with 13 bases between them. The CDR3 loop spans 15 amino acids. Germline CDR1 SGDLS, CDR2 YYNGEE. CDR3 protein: CASSPPGGPGNTIYF. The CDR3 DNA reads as TGTGCCAGCAGCCCTCCGGGAGGGCCTGGAAACACCATATATTTT.

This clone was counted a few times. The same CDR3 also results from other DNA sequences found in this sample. CDR3 nucleotides: TGTGCCAGCAGCGTAGCGGCAGGGGTGGGTTACGAGCAGTACTTC. Residues: CASSVAAGVGYEQYF. The V call is TRBV9, the J call TRBJ2-7; maybe TRBD1 (6 bases). The CDR3 sequence is 15 residues long. In germline, CDR1 is SGDLS, CDR2 YYNGEE. V was shortened by 0 bases and J by 4 bases, with 14 bases between the two germline ends.

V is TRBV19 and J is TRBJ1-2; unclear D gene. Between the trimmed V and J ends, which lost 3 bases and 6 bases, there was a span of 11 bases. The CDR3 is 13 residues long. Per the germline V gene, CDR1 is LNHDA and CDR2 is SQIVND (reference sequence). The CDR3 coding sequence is TGTGCCAGTAGTATTACCCCCGGGGATGGCTACACCTTC. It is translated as CASSITPGDGYTF.